This T cell receptor (beta chain) is from a study of shared clonotypes between healthy human individuals. Study-wide background: Samples came from two female and a few male donors aged 18 to 49.

The naive CD8 fraction comprised CD45RO-negative cells positively selected for CCR7 and excluded terminally differentiated effector memory CD45RA+ cells. This CDR3 comprises 15 residues. Germline V gene lookup returns CDR1 SEHNR and CDR2 FQNEAQ (reference sequence). V was clipped by 1 base and J by 3 bases, with 13 bases between them. Some clones are missing from TCRdb's copy, which holds only in-frame ones; the method was immunoSEQ multiplex PCR. The sample lists around 2,000,000 clones, roughly 95% occurring once. The origin of this receptor is a man aged 18 to 35 in good health. This chain links TRBV7-9 with TRBJ2-7; D not resolved. The sample was naive CD8+ T cells sorted from blood. CDR3 in amino acids: CASSLEMGMIYEQYF. For the CDR3, the DNA is TGTGCCAGCAGCTTAGAGATGGGAATGATCTACGAGCAGTACTTC. Looking up the rest from reference TRBV7-9 and TRBJ2-7 gives the full variable domain: DTGVSQNPRHKITKRGQNVTFRCDPISEHNRLYWYRQTLGQGPEFLTYFQNEAQLEKSRLLSDRFSAERPKGSFSTLEIQRTEQGDSAMYLCASSLEMGMIYEQYFGPGTRLTVT.